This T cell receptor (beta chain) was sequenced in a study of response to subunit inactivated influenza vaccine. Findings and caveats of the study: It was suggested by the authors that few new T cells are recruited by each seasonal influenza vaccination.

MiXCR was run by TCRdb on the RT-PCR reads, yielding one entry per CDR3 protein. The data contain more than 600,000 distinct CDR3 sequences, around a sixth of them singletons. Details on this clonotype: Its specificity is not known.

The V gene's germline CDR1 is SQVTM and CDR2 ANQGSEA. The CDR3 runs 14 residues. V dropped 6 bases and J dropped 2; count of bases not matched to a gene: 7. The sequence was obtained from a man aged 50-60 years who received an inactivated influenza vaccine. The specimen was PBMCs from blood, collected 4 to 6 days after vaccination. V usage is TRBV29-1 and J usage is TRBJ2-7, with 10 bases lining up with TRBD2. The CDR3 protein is CSVKLAGMTYEQYF. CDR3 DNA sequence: TGCAGCGTAAAACTAGCGGGGATGACCTACGAGCAGTACTTC.